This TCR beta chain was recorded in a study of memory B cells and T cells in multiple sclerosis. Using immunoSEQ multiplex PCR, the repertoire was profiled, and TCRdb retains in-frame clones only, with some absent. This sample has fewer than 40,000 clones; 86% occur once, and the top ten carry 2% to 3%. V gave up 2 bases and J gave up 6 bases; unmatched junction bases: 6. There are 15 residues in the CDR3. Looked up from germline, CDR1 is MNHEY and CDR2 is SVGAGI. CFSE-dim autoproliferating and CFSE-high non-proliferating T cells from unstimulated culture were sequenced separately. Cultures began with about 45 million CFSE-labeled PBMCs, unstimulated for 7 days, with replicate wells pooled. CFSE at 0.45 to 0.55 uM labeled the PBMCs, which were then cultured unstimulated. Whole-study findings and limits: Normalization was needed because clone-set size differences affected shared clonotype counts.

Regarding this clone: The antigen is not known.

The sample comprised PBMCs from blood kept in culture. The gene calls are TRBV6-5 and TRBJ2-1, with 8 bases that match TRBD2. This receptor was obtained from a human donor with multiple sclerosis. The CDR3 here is CASSYGRLASNEQFF. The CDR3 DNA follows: TGTGCCAGCAGTTACGGAAGACTAGCGAGCAATGAGCAGTTCTTC.